This TCR beta chain was documented in a study of type 1 and type 2 diabetes patients. Across the study: Participants included type 1 and type 2 diabetes patients plus nondiabetic controls. Sequencing for the whole study yielded about 18 million paired-end reads. The study, taken as a whole, reports: A median of one highly-expanded CD4+ clone, covering under 5% of reads, occurred in type 2 diabetes.

Amplification started from genomic DNA. The TCR beta CDR3 region was amplified using 30 forward and 13 reverse primers. TCRdb reprocessed the multiplex PCR reads with MiXCR, giving one entry per CDR3 protein. This sample yields under 300,000 distinct CDR3 sequences, of which roughly 48% are seen a single time; approximately 15% belongs to the top ten. About this clonotype: What it recognizes is unknown. Mismatch with germline at one junction end may stem from a read error.

The clonotype originates from a man aged 18 to 29 with type 2 diabetes. Sample: peripheral blood mononuclear cells (PBMCs).

The DNA for the CDR3 is TGTGCCAGTAGGCGCAGTGGGGCTGTTAATTCACCCCTCCACTTC. As protein: CASRRSGAVNSPLHF. The J gene is TRBJ1-6, the V gene TRBV30; tentatively, D is TRBD1 (5 bases). This CDR3 comprises 15 residues. CDR1 and CDR2 (germline): GTSNPN, SVGIG (reference sequence).